This T cell receptor (beta chain) derives from a study of cytotoxic CD8 clonotypes in ibrutinib-treated CLL (dated by TCRdb to the early 2020s). In the study overall: The cohort had ten to twelve relapsed/refractory and under 16 treatment-naive patients; approximately 18 were IGHV unmutated. Responses were partial in approximately 24 patients and complete in 2; after median approximately 69 months follow-up, roughly 14 stayed in remission and 12 progressed. The response samples were drawn at a median of around eleven months into treatment, with a range of about 6 to 40 months. On average, each sample had a few hundred thousand productive templates and almost 95,000 productive rearrangements. Of the 70 to 90 people in the trial, around 26 had longitudinal samples available. Cryopreserved peripheral blood mononuclear cells were obtained before treatment, at response, and at either sustained remission or disease progression.

On a MiSeq, deep resolution sequencing aimed for a depth between 1 in 1 million and 1 in 200,000 T cells, with each clonotype covered approximately 10x on average. The immunoSEQ hsTCRB Kit was used to generate the TCR beta libraries. Per the authors' processing: ImmunoSEQ Data Assistant and ImmunoSEQ Analyzer were used for data analysis, and V, D and J genes were assigned according to IMGT definitions. Clonality, which ranges from 0 to 1, was calculated as one minus the normalized Shannon entropy of productive rearrangement frequencies. Only overrepresented clonotypes making up at least 0.05% of the repertoire of each patient were included in the public clonotype analysis. Approximately 14 age-matched healthy donor repertoires from immuneACCESS were used as controls for clonality. TCRdb retrieved this table from immuneACCESS and kept in-frame rearrangements only. Not all clones are present; in checked studies, unresolved V genes account for under half, and no reason is known for the remainder. V and J calls and clone size are given by that table; D and trimming were obtained from the DNA. The sample has 25,000 to 30,000 clones on record, roughly 50% of them singletons. About 4.8% of the sample is held by the ten biggest clonotypes.

The CDR3 sequence holds 14 residues, the cysteine and phenylalanine included. The only DNA kept is the CDR3, 42 bases in frame from the first base. Sequences SQVTM (CDR1) and ANQGSEA (CDR2) are obtained from the germline V gene. V and J lose 3 bases and 4 bases, and a span of 15 bases separates them. The investigation overall reported the following: Sampling times were not matched between patients in sustained remission and patients whose disease was progressing, and lymph node repertoires were not examined. At baseline, clonality was higher than in age-matched healthy donors and showed a strong correlation with circulating CD8+ T-cell counts. An increase in clonality was observed at ibrutinib response, with clonality remaining stable during sustained remission and falling back toward baseline at progression. Public clonotypes were found to be uncommon and were observed to contract or remain stable during treatment; the increase in clonality was shown to reflect expansion of private clonotypes at ibrutinib response.

Roughly 2.2 micrograms of genomic DNA were extracted from cryopreserved PBMCs for TCR beta library preparation. Longitudinal blood samples from CLL patients on ibrutinib monotherapy were analyzed using high-throughput TCR beta sequencing. The patients took part in an open-label, single-center phase 2 trial of ibrutinib monotherapy. About this clone: Its binding antigen is unknown. Base qualities are not recorded, but no much larger clone differs from it by a single base.

The sequences come from PBMCs, collected before ibrutinib treatment. This clonotype was obtained from a human donor with chronic lymphocytic leukemia. The V gene is TRBV29-1 and the J gene is TRBJ1-2; matching of 5 bases hints at TRBD1 as the D gene. CDR3 region: CSVEAGSGGYGYTF. The sequenced DNA is TGCAGCGTTGAGGCGGGCAGTGGGGGCTATGGCTACACCTTC.